Listed below are T cell receptor beta chains from one sample, sequenced in a study of cytomegalovirus exposure and HLA in healthy donors. This table comes from immunoSEQ multiplex PCR, and its TCRdb copy is limited to in-frame clones, with some not included. The data show 190,000 or so clones, more than 65% seen once. Input material: PBMCs. All receptors derive from a woman aged 18-29 years in good health and CMV-seropositive. CDR3s include the opening cysteine and the closing phenylalanine or tryptophan. The D gene is left open where the match is weak. Some rows mark clone size as missing; the rest say once, few, many or name a class of expanded clone.

>TRBV30|.|.|TRBJ2-7|13
TGTGCCTGGAGAACTCTAGCGCACTACGAGCAGTACTTC
CAWRTLAHYEQYF
>TRBV6-1|.|.|TRBJ1-5|13
TGTGCCAGCAGTGAAAAGCCCGTTCAGCCCCAGCATTTT
CASSEKPVQPQHF
>TRBV11-2|.|.|TRBJ1-6|12
TGTGCCAGCAGCGCAAACCGGTCGCCCCTCCACTTT
CASSANRSPLHF
>TRBV27|.|few|TRBJ1-5|11
TGTGCCAGCGGTACGGGTCAGCCCCAGCATTTT
CASGTGQPQHF
>TRBV6-5|TRBD1|.|TRBJ1-2|13
TGTGCCAGCAGTTACTCCAGGGGGTTTGGCTACACCTTC
CASSYSRGFGYTF
>TRBV5-4|TRBD1|.|TRBJ1-4|14
TGTGCCAGCAGCCGAGGGACAGGGGTGGGAAAACTGTTTTTT
CASSRGTGVGKLFF
>TRBV27|TRBD1|.|TRBJ1-5|15
TGTGCCAGCAGGGATCCGACAGGGGGGAATCAGCCCCAGCATTTT
CASRDPTGGNQPQHF
>TRBV6-5|.|.|TRBJ2-3|14
TGTGCCAGCAGGCCCGGGTTCCCGACCGATACGCAGTATTTT
CASRPGFPTDTQYF
>TRBV25-1|TRBD1|once|TRBJ1-4|16
TGTGCCAGCAGTCAAACCGACAGGGGTTGGAGTGAAAAACTGTTTTTT
CASSQTDRGWSEKLFF
>TRBV13|.|.|TRBJ2-6|16
TGTGCCAGCAGCCCGGTGGGCCGTGGGGGGGCCAACGTCCTGACTTTC
CASSPVGRGGANVLTF
>TRBV4-1|TRBD2|.|TRBJ2-3|14
TGCGCCAGCAGGGATAGCGGGGGGGCAGATACGCAGTATTTT
CASRDSGGADTQYF
>TRBV7-9|.|.|TRBJ1-6|19
TGTGCCAGCAGCGAGGACAAGAACAGGCGCAACTCCTATAATTCACCCCTCCACTTT
CASSEDKNRRNSYNSPLHF
>TRBV6-1|.|.|TRBJ1-1|14
TGTGCCAGTTTTCGCGGACGGGAGAACACTGAAGCTTTCTTT
CASFRGRENTEAFF
>TRBV9|TRBD2|.|TRBJ2-3|16
TGTGCCAGCAGCGTAGGCCCTAGCGGAGGCACAGATACGCAGTATTTT
CASSVGPSGGTDTQYF
>TRBV19|.|.|TRBJ1-3|13
TGTGCCAGTAGTATGGGCACTCGAAACACCATATATTTT
CASSMGTRNTIYF
>TRBV5-4|.|.|TRBJ1-1|14
TGTGCCAGCAGTCACAGGGTCGGGAACACTGAAGCTTTCTTT
CASSHRVGNTEAFF
>TRBV27|.|.|TRBJ1-4|15
TGTGCCAGCAGTTTGAGGCGGGCAACTAATGAAAAACTGTTTTTT
CASSLRRATNEKLFF